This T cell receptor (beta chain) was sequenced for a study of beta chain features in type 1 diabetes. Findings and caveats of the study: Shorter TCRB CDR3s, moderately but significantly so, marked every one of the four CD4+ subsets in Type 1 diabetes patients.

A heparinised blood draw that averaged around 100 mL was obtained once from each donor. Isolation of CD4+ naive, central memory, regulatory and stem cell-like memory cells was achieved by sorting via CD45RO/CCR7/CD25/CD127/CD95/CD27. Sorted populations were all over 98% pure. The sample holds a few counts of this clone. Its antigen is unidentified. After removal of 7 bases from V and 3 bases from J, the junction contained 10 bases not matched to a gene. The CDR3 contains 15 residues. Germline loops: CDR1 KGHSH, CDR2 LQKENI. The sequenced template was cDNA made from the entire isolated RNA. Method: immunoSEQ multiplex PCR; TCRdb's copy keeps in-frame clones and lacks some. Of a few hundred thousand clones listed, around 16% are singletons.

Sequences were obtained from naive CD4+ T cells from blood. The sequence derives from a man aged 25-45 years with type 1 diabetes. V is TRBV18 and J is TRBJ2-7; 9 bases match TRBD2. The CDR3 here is CASCLSGGPLYEQYF. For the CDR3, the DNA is TGTGCCAGCTGCCTTAGCGGGGGACCTCTCTACGAGCAGTACTTC.